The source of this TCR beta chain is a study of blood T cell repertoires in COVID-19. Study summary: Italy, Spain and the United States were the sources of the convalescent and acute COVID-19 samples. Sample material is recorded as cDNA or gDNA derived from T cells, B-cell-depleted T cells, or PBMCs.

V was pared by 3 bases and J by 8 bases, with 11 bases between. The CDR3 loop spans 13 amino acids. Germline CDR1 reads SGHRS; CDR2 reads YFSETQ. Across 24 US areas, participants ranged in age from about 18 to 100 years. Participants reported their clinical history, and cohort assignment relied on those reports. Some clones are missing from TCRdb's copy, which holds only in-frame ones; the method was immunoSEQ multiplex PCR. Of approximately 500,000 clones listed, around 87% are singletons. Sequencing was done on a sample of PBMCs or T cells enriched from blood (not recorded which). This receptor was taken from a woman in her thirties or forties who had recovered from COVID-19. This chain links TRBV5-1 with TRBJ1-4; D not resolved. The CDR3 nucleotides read TGCGCCAGCAGCTCAGAGGCCGGGGAAAAACTGTTTTTT. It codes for CASSSEAGEKLFF.